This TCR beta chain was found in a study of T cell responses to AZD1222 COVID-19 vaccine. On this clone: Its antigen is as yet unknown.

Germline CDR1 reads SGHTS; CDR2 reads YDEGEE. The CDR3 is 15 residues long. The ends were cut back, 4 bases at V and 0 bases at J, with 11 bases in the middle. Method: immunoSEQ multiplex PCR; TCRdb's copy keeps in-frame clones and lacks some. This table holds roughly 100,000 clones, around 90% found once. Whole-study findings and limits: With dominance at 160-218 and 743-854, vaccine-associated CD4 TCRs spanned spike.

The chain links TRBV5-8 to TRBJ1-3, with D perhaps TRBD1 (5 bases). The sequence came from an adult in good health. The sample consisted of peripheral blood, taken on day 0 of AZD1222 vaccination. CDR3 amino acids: CASSVGTDSGNTIYF. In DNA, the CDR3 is TGTGCCAGCAGCGTAGGGACGGACTCTGGAAACACCATATATTTT.